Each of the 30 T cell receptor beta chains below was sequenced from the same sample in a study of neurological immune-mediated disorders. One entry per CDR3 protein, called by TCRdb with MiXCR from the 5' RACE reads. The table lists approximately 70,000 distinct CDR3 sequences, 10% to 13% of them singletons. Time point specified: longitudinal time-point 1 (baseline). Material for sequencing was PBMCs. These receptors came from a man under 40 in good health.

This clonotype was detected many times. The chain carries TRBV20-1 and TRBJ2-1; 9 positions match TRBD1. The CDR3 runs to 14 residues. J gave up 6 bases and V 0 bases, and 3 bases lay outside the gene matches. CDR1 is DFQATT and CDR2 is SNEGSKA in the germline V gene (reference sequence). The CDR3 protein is CSAREQGAFNEQFF. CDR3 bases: TGCAGTGCTAGAGAACAGGGGGCATTCAATGAGCAGTTCTTC.

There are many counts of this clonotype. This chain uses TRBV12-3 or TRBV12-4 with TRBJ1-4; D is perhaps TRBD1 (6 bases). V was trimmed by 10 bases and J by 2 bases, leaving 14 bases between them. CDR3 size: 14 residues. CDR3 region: CATQQGGTNEKLFF. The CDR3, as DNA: TGTGCCACCCAGCAAGGGGGGACTAATGAAAAACTGTTTTTT.

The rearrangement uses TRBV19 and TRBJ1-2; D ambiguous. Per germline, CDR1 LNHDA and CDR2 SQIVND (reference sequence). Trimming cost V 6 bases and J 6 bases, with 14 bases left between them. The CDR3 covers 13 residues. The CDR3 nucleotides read TGTGCCAGTAGAGCAGGAGAAGAAAATGGCTACACCTTC. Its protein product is CASRAGEENGYTF.

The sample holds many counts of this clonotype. The CDR3 sequence is CASTNPGSGAEKLFF. In nucleotides, the CDR3 is TGTGCCAGCACCAACCCTGGGTCCGGGGCTGAAAAACTGTTTTTT. The chain joins TRBV11-2 to TRBJ1-4; the D gene is possibly TRBD1 (5 bases). Germline assignment: CDR1 SGHAT and CDR2 FQNNGV. CDR3 length equals 15 residues. V dropped 7 bases and J dropped 7 bases, with 19 bases sitting between them.

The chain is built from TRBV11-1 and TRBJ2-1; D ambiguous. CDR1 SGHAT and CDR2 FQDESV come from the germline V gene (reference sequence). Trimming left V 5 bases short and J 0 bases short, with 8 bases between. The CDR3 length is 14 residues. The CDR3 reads CASSPQVSYNEQFF. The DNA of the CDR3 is TGTGCCAGCAGCCCCCAGGTCTCCTACAATGAGCAGTTCTTC.

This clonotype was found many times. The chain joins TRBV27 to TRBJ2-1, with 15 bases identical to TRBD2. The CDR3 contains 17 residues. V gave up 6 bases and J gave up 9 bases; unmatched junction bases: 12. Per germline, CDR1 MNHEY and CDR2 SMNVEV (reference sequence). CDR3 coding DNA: TGTGCCAGCAGCCAATTGGGACTAGCGGGAGGTTTTCGTGAGCAGTTCTTC. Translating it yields CASSQLGLAGGFREQFF.

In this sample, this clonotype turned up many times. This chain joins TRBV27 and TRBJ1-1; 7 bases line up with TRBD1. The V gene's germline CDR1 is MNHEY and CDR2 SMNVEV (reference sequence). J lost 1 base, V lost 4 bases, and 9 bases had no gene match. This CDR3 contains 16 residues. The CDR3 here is CASSSQPGTANTEAFF. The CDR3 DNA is TGTGCCAGCAGTTCCCAGCCCGGGACAGCGAACACTGAAGCTTTCTTT.

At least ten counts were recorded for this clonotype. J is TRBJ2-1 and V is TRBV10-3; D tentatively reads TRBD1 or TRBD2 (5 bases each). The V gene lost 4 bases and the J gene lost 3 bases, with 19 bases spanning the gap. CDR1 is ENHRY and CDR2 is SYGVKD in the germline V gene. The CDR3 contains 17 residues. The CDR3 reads CAISGKGDLPRYNEQFF. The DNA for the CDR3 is TGTGCCATCAGTGGTAAAGGGGACCTCCCTCGCTACAATGAGCAGTTCTTC.

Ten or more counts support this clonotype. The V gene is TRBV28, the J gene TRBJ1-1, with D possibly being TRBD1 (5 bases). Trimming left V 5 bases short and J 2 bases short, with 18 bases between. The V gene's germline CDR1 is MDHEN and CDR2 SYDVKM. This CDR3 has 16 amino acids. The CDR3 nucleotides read TGTGCCAGCAGTCCTCGGGACGGCTTGATAAACACTGAAGCTTTCTTT. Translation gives CASSPRDGLINTEAFF.

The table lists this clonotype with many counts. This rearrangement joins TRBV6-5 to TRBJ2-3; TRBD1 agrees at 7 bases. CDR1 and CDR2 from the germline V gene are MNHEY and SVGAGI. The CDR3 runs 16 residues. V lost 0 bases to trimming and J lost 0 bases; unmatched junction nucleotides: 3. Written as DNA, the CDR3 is TGTGCCAGCAGTTACTCCGGGACAGTAAGCACAGATACGCAGTATTTT. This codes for CASSYSGTVSTDTQYF.

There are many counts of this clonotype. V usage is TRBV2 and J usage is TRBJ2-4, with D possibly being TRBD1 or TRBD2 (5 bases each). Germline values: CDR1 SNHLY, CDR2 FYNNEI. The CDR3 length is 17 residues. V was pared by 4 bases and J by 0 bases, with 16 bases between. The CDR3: CASSGNFRDGAKNIQYF. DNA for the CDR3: TGTGCCAGCAGTGGGAACTTCCGGGACGGAGCCAAAAACATTCAGTACTTC.

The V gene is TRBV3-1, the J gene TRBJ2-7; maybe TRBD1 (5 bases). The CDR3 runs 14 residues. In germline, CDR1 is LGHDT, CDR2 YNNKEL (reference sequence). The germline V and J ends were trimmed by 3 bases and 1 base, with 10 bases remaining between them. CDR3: CASSQGRESYEQYF. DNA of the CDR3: TGTGCCAGCAGCCAGGGCAGGGAATCCTACGAGCAGTACTTC.

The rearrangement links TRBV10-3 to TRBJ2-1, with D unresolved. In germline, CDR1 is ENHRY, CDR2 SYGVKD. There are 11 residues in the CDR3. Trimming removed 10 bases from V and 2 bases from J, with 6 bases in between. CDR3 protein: CASCAYNEQFF. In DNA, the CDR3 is TGTGCCAGTTGCGCCTACAATGAGCAGTTCTTC.

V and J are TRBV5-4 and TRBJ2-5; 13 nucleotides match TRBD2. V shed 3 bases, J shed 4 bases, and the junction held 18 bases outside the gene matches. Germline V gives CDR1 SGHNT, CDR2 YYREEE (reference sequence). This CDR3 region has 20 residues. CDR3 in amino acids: CASSSPPGLAGYGGIETQYF. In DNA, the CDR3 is TGTGCCAGCAGCTCCCCACCGGGACTAGCGGGGTACGGTGGGATAGAGACCCAGTACTTC. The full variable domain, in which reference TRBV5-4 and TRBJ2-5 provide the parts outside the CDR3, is ETGVTQSPTHLIKTRGQQVTLRCSSQSGHNTVSWYQQALGQGPQFIFQYYREEENGRGNFPPRFSGLQFPNYSSELNVNALELDDSALYLCASSSPPGLAGYGGIETQYFGPGTRLLVL.

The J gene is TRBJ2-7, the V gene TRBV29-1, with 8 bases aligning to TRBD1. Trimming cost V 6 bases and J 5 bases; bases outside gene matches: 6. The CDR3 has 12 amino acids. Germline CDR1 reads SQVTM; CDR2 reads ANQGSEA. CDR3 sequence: CSVDDRGDEQYF. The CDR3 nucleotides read TGCAGCGTAGACGACAGGGGTGACGAGCAGTACTTC.

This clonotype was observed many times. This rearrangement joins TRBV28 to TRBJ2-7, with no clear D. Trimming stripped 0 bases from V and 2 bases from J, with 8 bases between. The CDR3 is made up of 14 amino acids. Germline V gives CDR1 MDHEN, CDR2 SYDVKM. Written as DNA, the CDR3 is TGTGCCAGCAGTTTATGGGAGATTCCCTACGAGCAGTACTTC. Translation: CASSLWEIPYEQYF. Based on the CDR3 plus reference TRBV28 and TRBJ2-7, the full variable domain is DVKVTQSSRYLVKRTGEKVFLECVQDMDHENMFWYRQDPGLGLRLIYFSYDVKMKEKGDIPEGYSVSREKKERFSLILESASTNQTSMYLCASSLWEIPYEQYFGPGTRLTVT.

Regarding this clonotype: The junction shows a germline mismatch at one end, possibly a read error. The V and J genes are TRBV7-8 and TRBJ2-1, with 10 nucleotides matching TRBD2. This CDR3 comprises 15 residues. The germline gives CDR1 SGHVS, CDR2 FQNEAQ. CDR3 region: CASSRTSGSYNEPFF. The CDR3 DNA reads TGTGCCAGCAGTCGGACTAGCGGATCCTACAATGAGCCGTTCTTC.

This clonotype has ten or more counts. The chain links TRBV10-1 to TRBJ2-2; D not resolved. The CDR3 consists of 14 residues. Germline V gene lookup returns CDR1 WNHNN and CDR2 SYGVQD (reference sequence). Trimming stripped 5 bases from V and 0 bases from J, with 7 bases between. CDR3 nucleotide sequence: TGCGCCAGCAGTACAACGGCGAACACCGGGGAGCTGTTTTTT. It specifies CASSTTANTGELFF.

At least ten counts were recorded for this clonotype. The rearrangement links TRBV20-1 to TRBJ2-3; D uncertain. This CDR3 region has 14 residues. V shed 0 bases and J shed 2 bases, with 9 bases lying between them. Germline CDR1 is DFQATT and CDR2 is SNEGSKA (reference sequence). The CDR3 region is CSARDLGNTDTQYF. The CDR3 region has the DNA TGCAGTGCTAGAGATCTTGGTAACACAGATACGCAGTATTTT.

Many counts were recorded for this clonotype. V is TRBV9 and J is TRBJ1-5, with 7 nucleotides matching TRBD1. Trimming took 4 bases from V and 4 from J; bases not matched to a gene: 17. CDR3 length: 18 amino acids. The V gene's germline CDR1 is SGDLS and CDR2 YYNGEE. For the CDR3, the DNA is TGTGCCAGCAGCCGCACCACGGGACAGCTGGAGGGGAATCAGCCCCAGCATTTT. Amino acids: CASSRTTGQLEGNQPQHF.

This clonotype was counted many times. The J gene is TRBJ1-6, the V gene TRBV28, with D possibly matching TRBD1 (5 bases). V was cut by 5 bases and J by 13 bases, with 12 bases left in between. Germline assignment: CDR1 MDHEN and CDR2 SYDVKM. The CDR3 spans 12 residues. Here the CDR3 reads CASSPMRGPLHF. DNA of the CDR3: TGTGCCAGCAGTCCAATGAGGGGCCCCCTCCACTTT.

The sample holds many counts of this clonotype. CDR3 sequence reads: CASSLGASGRYEQYF. DNA of the CDR3: TGCGCCAGCAGCTTGGGTGCTAGCGGGAGGTACGAGCAGTACTTC. This chain joins TRBV5-1 and TRBJ2-7; the match to TRBD2 covers 11 bases. CDR1 and CDR2 (germline): SGHRS, YFSETQ. CDR3 length equals 15 residues. The V segment lost 0 bases and the J segment 4 bases; nucleotides outside the gene matches: 3.

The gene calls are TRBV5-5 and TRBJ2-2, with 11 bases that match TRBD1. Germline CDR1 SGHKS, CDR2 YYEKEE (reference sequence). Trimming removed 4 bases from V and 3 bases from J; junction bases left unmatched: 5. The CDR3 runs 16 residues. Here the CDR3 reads CASSPRDRGDTGELFF. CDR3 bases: TGTGCCAGCAGCCCCAGGGACAGGGGGGACACCGGGGAGCTGTTTTTT.

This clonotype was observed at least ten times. DNA for the CDR3: TGTGCCTGGAGCGGGATCGAAGCAGAGACCCAGTACTTC. Translation: CAWSGIEAETQYF. V usage is TRBV30 and J usage is TRBJ2-5; D perhaps matches TRBD2 (5 bases). The CDR3 is made up of 13 amino acids. Trimming pared 3 bases from V and 4 bases from J, leaving 12 bases between. Germline V CDR1 and CDR2: GTSNPN, SVGIG (reference sequence).

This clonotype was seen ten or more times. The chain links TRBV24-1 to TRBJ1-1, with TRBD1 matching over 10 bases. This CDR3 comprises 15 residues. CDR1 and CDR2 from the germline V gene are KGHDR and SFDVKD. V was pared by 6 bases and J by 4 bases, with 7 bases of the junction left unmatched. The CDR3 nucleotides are TGTGCCACCAGTAGACAGGGGGCGGGTGGCACTGAAGCTTTCTTT. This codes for CATSRQGAGGTEAFF.

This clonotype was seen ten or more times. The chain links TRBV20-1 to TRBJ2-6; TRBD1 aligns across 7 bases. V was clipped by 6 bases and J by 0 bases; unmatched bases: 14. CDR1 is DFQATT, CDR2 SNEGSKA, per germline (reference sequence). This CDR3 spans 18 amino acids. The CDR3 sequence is CSAVTRDSSSSGANVLTF. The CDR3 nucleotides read TGCAGTGCCGTGACCCGGGACAGTTCTTCCTCTGGGGCCAACGTCCTGACTTTC.

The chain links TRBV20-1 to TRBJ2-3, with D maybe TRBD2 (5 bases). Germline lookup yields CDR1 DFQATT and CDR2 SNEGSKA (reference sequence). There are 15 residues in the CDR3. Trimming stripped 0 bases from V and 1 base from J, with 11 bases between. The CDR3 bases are TGCAGTGCTAGAGATAGTTGGAGGCGCACAGATACGCAGTATTTT. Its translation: CSARDSWRRTDTQYF.

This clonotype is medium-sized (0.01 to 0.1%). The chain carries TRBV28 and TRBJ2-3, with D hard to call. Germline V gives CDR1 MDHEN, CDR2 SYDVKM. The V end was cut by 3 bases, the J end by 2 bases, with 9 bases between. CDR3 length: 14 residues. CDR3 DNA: TGTGCCAGCAGTTTCGGTTGGGACACAGATACGCAGTATTTT. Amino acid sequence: CASSFGWDTDTQYF.

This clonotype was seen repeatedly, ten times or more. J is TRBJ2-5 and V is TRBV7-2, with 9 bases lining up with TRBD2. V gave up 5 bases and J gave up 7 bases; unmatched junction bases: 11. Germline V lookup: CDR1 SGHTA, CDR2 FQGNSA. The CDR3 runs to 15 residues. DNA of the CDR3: TGTGCCAGCAGCCCGAGTAGCGGGAGCTATGGGACCCAGTACTTC. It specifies CASSPSSGSYGTQYF. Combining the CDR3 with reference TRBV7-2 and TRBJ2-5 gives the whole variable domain GAGVSQSPSNKVTEKGKDVELRCDPISGHTALYWYRQSLGQGLEFLIYFQGNSAPDKSGLPSDRFSAERTGGSVSTLTIQRTQQEDSAVYLCASSPSSGSYGTQYFGPGTRLLVL.

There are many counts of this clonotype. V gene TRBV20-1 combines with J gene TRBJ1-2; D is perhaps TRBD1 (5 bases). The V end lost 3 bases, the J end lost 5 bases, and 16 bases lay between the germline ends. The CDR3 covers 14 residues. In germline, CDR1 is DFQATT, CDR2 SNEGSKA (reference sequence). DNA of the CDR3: TGCAGTGCTAGGGGGGTCGGACCGCTATATGGCTACACCTTC. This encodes CSARGVGPLYGYTF.